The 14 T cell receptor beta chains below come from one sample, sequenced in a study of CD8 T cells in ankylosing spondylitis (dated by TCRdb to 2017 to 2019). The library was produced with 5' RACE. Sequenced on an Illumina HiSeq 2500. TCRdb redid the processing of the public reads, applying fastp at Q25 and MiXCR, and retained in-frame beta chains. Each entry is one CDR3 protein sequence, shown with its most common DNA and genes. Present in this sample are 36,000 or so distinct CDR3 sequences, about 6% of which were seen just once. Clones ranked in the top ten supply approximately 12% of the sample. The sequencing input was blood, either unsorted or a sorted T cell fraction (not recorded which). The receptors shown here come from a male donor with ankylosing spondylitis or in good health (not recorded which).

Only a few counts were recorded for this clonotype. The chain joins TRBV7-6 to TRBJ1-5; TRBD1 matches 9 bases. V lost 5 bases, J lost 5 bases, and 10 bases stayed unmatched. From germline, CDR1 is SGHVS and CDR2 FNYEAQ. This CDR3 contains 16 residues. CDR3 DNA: TGTGCCAGCAGCACCGGGACAGGGATGTTATATCAGCCCCAGCATTTT. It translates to CASSTGTGMLYQPQHF.

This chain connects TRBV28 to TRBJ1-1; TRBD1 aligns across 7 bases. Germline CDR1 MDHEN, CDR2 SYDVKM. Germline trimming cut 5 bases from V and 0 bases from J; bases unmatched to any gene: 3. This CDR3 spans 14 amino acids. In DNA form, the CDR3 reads TGTGCCAGCAGTACGGGACAGATGAACACTGAAGCTTTCTTT. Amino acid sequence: CASSTGQMNTEAFF.

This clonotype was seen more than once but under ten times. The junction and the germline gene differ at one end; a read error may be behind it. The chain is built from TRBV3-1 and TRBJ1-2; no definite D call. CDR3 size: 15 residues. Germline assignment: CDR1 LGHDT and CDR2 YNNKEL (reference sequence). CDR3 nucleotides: TGTGCCAGCAGCCAAGATCAGAGAGCTAACTATGGTTACACCTTC. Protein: CASSQDQRANYGYTF.

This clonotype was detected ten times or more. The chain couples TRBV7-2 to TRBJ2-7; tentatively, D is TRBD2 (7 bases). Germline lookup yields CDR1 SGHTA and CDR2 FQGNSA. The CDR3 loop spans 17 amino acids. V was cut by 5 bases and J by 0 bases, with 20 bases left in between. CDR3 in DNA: TGTGCCAGCAGCCCTACGGGGGGAGGGGGGAGCTCCTACGAGCAGTACTTC. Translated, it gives CASSPTGGGGSSYEQYF.

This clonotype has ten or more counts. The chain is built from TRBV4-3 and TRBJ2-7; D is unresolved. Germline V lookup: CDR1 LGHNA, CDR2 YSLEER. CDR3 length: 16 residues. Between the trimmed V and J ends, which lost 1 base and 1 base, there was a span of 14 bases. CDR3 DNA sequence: TGCGCCAGCAGCCAAGGTCGGGCGGCGCGGTCCTACGAGCAGTACTTC. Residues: CASSQGRAARSYEQYF.

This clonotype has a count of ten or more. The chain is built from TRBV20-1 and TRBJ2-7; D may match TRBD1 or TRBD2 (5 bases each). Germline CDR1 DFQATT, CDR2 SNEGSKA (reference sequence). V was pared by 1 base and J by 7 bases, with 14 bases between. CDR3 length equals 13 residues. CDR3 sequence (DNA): TGCAGTGCTAGAGGGGACCCCGCCGGGGAGCAGTACTTC. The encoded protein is CSARGDPAGEQYF.

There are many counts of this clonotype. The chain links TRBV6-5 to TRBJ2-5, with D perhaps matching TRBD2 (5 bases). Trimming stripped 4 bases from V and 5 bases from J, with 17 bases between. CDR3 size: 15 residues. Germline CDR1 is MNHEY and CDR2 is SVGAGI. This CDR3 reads CASSSFRPGIETQYF. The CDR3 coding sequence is TGTGCCAGCAGTTCCTTCCGCCCCGGGATCGAGACCCAGTACTTC.

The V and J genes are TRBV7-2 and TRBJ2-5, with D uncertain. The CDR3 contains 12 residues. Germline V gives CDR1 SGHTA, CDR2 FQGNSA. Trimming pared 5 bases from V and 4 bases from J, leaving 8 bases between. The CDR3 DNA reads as TGTGCCAGCAGCAATACGCGAGAGACCCAGTACTTC. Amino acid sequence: CASSNTRETQYF.

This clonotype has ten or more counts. CDR3 protein: CASSPAAGAWSTEAFF. CDR3 bases: TGTGCCAGCTCACCGGCTGCAGGGGCTTGGAGCACTGAAGCTTTCTTT. The chain is built from TRBV18 and TRBJ1-1, with D possibly matching TRBD1 (6 bases). CDR1 is KGHSH and CDR2 is LQKENI in the germline V gene. V lost 3 bases to trimming and J lost 4 bases, with 18 bases between them. CDR3 length equals 16 residues. The whole variable domain, remainder taken from reference TRBV18 and TRBJ1-1, is NAGVMQNPRHLVRRRGQEARLRCSPMKGHSHVYWYRQLPEEGLKFMVYLQKENIIDESGMPKERFSAEFPKEGPSILRIQQVVRGDSAAYFCASSPAAGAWSTEAFFGQGTRLTVV.

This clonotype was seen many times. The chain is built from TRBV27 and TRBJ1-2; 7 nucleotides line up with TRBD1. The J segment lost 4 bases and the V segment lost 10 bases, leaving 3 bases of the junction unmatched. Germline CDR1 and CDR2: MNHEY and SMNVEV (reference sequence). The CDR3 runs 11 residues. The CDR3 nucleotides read TGTGCCACGACAGGGCCCTATGGCTACACCTTC. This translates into CATTGPYGYTF.

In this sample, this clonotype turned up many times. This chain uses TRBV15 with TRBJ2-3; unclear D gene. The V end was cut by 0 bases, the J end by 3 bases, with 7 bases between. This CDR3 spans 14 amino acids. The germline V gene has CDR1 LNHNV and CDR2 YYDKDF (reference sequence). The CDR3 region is CATSRDRLTDTQYF. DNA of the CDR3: TGTGCCACCAGCAGAGATCGATTAACAGATACGCAGTATTTT.

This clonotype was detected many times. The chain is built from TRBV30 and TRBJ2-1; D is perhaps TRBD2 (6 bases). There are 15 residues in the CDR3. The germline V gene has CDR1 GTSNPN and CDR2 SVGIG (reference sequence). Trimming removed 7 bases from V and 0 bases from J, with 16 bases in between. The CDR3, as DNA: TGTGCCTCCAATTCCCTCGGGGGCTCCTACAATGAGCAGTTCTTC. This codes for CASNSLGGSYNEQFF.

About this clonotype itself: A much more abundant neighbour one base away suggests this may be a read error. CDR3 sequence (DNA): TGCGCCAGCAGCTTCGGGGAGAACGCTGAAGCTTTCTTT. Its protein product is CASSFGENAEAFF. This chain connects TRBV5-1 to TRBJ1-1; D is uncertain. Germline V gives CDR1 SGHRS, CDR2 YFSETQ. The CDR3 has 13 amino acids.

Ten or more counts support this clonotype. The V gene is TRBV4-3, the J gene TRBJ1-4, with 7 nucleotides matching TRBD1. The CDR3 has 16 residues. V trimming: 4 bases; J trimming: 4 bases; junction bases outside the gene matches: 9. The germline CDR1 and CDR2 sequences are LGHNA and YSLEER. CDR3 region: CASSRLWGTDNEKLFF. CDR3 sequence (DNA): TGCGCCAGCAGCCGTTTATGGGGGACAGATAATGAAAAACTGTTTTTT.